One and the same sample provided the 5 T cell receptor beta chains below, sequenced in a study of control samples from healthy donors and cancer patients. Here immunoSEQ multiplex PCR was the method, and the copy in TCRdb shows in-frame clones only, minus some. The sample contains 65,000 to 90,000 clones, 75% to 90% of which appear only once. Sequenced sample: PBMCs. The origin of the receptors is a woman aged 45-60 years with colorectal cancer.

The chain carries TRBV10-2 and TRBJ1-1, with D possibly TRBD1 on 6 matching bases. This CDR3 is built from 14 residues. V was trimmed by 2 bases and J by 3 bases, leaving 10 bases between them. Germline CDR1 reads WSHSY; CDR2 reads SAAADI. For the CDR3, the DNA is TGCGCCAGCAGTGAGCAAGGGGGAGACACTGAAGCTTTCTTT. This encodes CASSEQGGDTEAFF.

The CDR3 coding sequence is TGTGCCAGCAGCGCCCGGACAGGAGGGTCACCCCTCCACTTT. It specifies CASSARTGGSPLHF. The rearrangement joins TRBV2 to TRBJ1-6; 7 bases fit TRBD1. CDR3 length equals 14 residues. Germline loops: CDR1 SNHLY, CDR2 FYNNEI. Trimming took 6 bases from V and 10 from J; bases not matched to a gene: 9. The full variable domain, with the rest looked up from reference TRBV2 and TRBJ1-6, is EPEVTQTPSHQVTQMGQEVILRCVPISNHLYFYWYRQILGQKVEFLVSFYNNEISEKSEIFDDQFSVERPDGSNFTLKIRSTKLEDSAMYFCASSARTGGSPLHFGNGTRLTVT.

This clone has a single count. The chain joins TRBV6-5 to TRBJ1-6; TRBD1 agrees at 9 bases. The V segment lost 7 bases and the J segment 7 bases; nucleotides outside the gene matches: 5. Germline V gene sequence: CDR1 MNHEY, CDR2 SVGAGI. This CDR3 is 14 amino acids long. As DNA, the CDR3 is TGTGCCAGCAAAAGGGACAGGGCAAATTCACCCCTCCACTTT. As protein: CASKRDRANSPLHF.

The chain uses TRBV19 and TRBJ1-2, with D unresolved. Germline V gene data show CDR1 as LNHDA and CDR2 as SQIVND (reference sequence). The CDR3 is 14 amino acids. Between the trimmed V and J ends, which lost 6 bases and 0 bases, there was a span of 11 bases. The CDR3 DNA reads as TGTGCCAGTAGCCCTGAGGAAGCTAACTATGGCTACACCTTC. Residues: CASSPEEANYGYTF. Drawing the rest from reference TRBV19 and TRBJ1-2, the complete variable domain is DGGITQSPKYLFRKEGQNVTLSCEQNLNHDAMYWYRQDPGQGLRLIYYSQIVNDFQKGDIAEGYSVSREKKESFPLTVTSAQKNPTAFYLCASSPEEANYGYTFGSGTRLTVV.

CDR3 DNA: TGTGCCAGCAGCCGGACAGGCCTCTCCTACGAGCAGTACGTC. Translation gives CASSRTGLSYEQYV. The chain links TRBV6-2 or TRBV6-3 to TRBJ2-7; TRBD1 agrees at 7 bases. The J segment lost 0 bases and the V segment lost 6 bases, leaving 5 bases of the junction unmatched. CDR3 length equals 14 residues. Germline CDR1 and CDR2: MNHEY and SVGEGT.